These 27 T cell receptor beta chains came from one sample sequenced in a study of OX40 agonist ivuxolimab in advanced cancers. Repertoires were generated with immunoSEQ multiplex PCR, while TCRdb's copy carries only in-frame clones and drops some. Counted here are 75,000 to 100,000 clones, 86% occurring once; the ten biggest clones make up more than 5.5%. The input for sequencing was CD4+ or CD8+ T cells sorted from blood, taken in a trial of the OX40 agonist ivuxolimab. These receptors were collected from an adult with an advanced solid tumor such as melanoma, head and neck, liver or kidney cancer.

A word on this clone: One end of the junction does not line up with germline, which may come from a read error. The V gene is TRBV19, the J gene TRBJ1-5; TRBD1 matches 9 bases. Germline-derived CDR1 and CDR2 are LNHDA and SQIVND (reference sequence). There are 15 residues in the CDR3. CDR3 sequence reads: CASSTMDRGNEPQHF. The CDR3 region has the DNA TGTGCCAGTAGTACGATGGACAGGGGCAATGAGCCCCAGCATTTT.

This chain's CDR3 is CASGRGLGGYTF. CDR3 bases: TGTGCCAGCGGACGGGGCTTAGGTGGCTACACCTTC. The chain employs TRBV25-1 and TRBJ1-2; TRBD1 is a possible D gene (5 bases). Germline CDR1 MGHDK, CDR2 SYGVNS. This CDR3 contains 12 residues. Trimming pared 8 bases from V and 7 bases from J, leaving 14 bases between.

This clone has only one observation. V and J are TRBV29-1 and TRBJ2-1, with a weak D call TRBD2 (6 bases). V shed 7 bases and J shed 0 bases, with 7 bases lying between them. Per the germline V gene, CDR1 is SQVTM and CDR2 is ANQGSEA. This CDR3 region has 12 residues. The CDR3 loop reads CSGTNSYNEQFF. The DNA for the CDR3 is TGCAGCGGGACTAACTCCTACAATGAGCAGTTCTTC.

The chain links TRBV11-2 to TRBJ1-1; unclear D gene. Trimming took off 5 bases at V and 5 bases at J, with 12 bases between the two ends. CDR3 length: 13 amino acids. Per the germline V gene, CDR1 is SGHAT and CDR2 is FQNNGV. As DNA, the CDR3 is TGTGCCAGCAGCGGCCGGGTTCGGACTGAAGCTTTCTTT. Its protein is CASSGRVRTEAFF.

The V gene is TRBV18, the J gene TRBJ1-5, with D perhaps TRBD1 (5 bases). V was clipped by 1 base and J by 2 bases, with 12 bases between them. Germline V gives CDR1 KGHSH, CDR2 LQKENI. This CDR3 is 16 amino acids long. The CDR3 coding sequence is TGTGCCAGCTCACCACGCAGAGGGGATGGCAATCAGCCCCAGCATTTT. Its translation is CASSPRRGDGNQPQHF.

Points on this clone: Compared with germline, one end of the junction differs, possibly owing to a read error. The V and J genes are TRBV7-9 and TRBJ2-1; D is perhaps TRBD1 (6 bases). This CDR3 region has 12 residues. CDR1 and CDR2 from the germline V gene are SEHNR and FQNEAQ (reference sequence). Here the CDR3 reads CASSPLGAQGIF. The CDR3 nucleotides read TGTGCCAGCAGCCCTTTAGGGGCACAGGGAATCTTC.

V gene TRBV5-1 combines with J gene TRBJ2-7; D may be TRBD1 (6 bases). The CDR3 extends over 15 amino acids. CDR1 and CDR2 from the germline V gene are SGHRS and YFSETQ. V was trimmed by 6 bases and J by 0 bases, leaving 16 bases between them. The CDR3 region has the DNA TGCGCCAGCACCGATCTAACAGGGAGCTCCTACGAGCAGTACTTC. It encodes CASTDLTGSSYEQYF.

The chain joins TRBV19 to TRBJ1-2; D unclear. The CDR3 runs 14 residues. V lost 6 bases and J 7 bases, leaving 18 bases between the germline ends. Germline-derived CDR1 and CDR2 are LNHDA and SQIVND (reference sequence). CDR3 sequence (DNA): TGTGCCAGTAGCGACGCGGACCCGAAGGGTGGCTACACCTTC. This translates into CASSDADPKGGYTF.

The rearrangement joins TRBV5-6 to TRBJ1-1; possible D gene TRBD1, 6 bases. From germline, CDR1 is SGHDT and CDR2 YYEEEE. This CDR3 spans 13 amino acids. V lost 1 base, J lost 4 bases, and 8 bases lay in between. Written as DNA, the CDR3 is TGTGCCAGCAGCTTGACAGGGACCACTGAAGCTTTCTTT. This codes for CASSLTGTTEAFF. The full variable domain, in which reference TRBV5-6 and TRBJ1-1 provide the parts outside the CDR3, is DAGVTQSPTHLIKTRGQQVTLRCSPKSGHDTVSWYQQALGQGPQFIFQYYEEEERQRGNFPDRFSGHQFPNYSSELNVNALLLGDSALYLCASSLTGTTEAFFGQGTRLTVV.

The chain has TRBV30 and TRBJ1-4; D is possibly TRBD1 (5 bases). Germline CDR1 reads GTSNPN; CDR2 reads SVGIG (reference sequence). This CDR3 region has 13 residues. Trimming removed 4 bases at V and 7 bases at J, with 13 bases between. This CDR3 reads CAWNPGPLEKLFF. The CDR3 DNA reads TGTGCCTGGAATCCGGGACCCCTTGAAAAACTGTTTTTT.

The chain couples TRBV2 to TRBJ2-5, with TRBD1 as a possible D gene (6 bases). The tail of the sequence fits TRBJ2-7 better, so the J call may be wrong. The CDR3 contains 12 residues. The germline V gene encodes CDR1 SNHLY and CDR2 FYNNEI. CDR3 residues: CASSTGNYEQYF. CDR3 nucleotide sequence: TGTGCCAGCAGTACAGGGAACTACGAGCAGTACTTC.

The gene calls are TRBV14 and TRBJ2-7; D not resolved. V was pared by 1 base and J by 6 bases, with 7 bases between. The germline gives CDR1 SGHDN, CDR2 FVKESK. The CDR3 is 12 residues long. As DNA, the CDR3 is TGTGCCAGCAGCCAAGCCGGCGCCGAGCAGTACTTC. It specifies CASSQAGAEQYF. The full variable domain, in which reference TRBV14 and TRBJ2-7 provide the parts outside the CDR3, is EAGVTQFPSHSVIEKGQTVTLRCDPISGHDNLYWYRRVMGKEIKFLLHFVKESKQDESGMPNNRFLAERTGGTYSTLKVQPAELEDSGVYFCASSQAGAEQYFGPGTRLTVT.

The chain combines TRBV5-8 with TRBJ1-4, with D unresolved. V was cut by 6 bases and J by 7 bases, with 16 bases left in between. This CDR3 is built from 14 residues. Germline assignment: CDR1 SGHTS and CDR2 YDEGEE. CDR3 coding DNA: TGTGCCAGCACCTCTAGGCCCGTGAGTGAAAAACTGTTTTTT. Protein sequence: CASTSRPVSEKLFF.

This chain joins TRBV7-8 and TRBJ2-2; the match to TRBD2 covers 12 bases. The CDR3 has 19 residues. Germline lookup yields CDR1 SGHVS and CDR2 FQNEAQ. V trimming: 1 base; J trimming: 7 bases; junction bases outside the gene matches: 13. CDR3 residues: CASSLEAPRLAGAVGELFF. The CDR3 region has the DNA TGTGCCAGCAGCTTAGAGGCCCCTAGACTAGCGGGAGCGGTCGGGGAGCTGTTTTTT.

V is TRBV2 and J is TRBJ1-5, with TRBD1 as a possible D gene (5 bases). V lost 5 bases, J lost 7 bases, and 18 bases lay in between. The CDR3 totals 15 residues. Germline V gene lookup returns CDR1 SNHLY and CDR2 FYNNEI. CDR3 in DNA: TGTGCCAGCAGTTACCGGGACCTCGGGGGGCAGCCCCAGCATTTT. It encodes CASSYRDLGGQPQHF.

The chain combines TRBV7-6 with TRBJ2-7; the match to TRBD2 covers 8 bases. CDR1 is SGHVS and CDR2 is FNYEAQ in the germline V gene. The CDR3 is 15 residues long. V dropped 3 bases and J dropped 0; count of bases not matched to a gene: 4. The DNA for the CDR3 is TGTGCCAGCAGCTTGGCGGGGGGTTCCTCCTACGAGCAGTACTTC. Amino acids: CASSLAGGSSYEQYF.

The chain employs TRBV5-4 and TRBJ1-2; TRBD1 matches 8 bases. Germline CDR1 and CDR2: SGHNT and YYREEE (reference sequence). The CDR3 totals 16 residues. Unmatched junction bases numbered 19, after V lost 9 bases and J lost 6 bases. The CDR3 DNA sequence: TGTGCCACCACGAACTATGGCGCAGGGGGCGCAAATGGCTACACCTTC. As protein: CATTNYGAGGANGYTF. The full variable domain, rest sourced from reference TRBV5-4 and TRBJ1-2, is ETGVTQSPTHLIKTRGQQVTLRCSSQSGHNTVSWYQQALGQGPQFIFQYYREEENGRGNFPPRFSGLQFPNYSSELNVNALELDDSALYLCATTNYGAGGANGYTFGSGTRLTVV.

This clone is labeled medium-sized. The rearrangement joins TRBV19 to TRBJ1-3; D is perhaps TRBD1 (6 bases). Germline assignment: CDR1 LNHDA and CDR2 SQIVND (reference sequence). The germline V and J ends were trimmed by 3 bases and 0 bases, with 12 bases remaining between them. This CDR3 has 16 residues. In DNA, the CDR3 is TGTGCCAGTAGTATGGGGGGGGGCCGCTCTGGAAACACCATATATTTT. It yields the protein CASSMGGGRSGNTIYF.

V and J are TRBV5-4 and TRBJ1-2; 9 positions agree with TRBD1. The junction had 9 bases not matched to a gene; V was cut back by 4 bases and J by 5 bases. The CDR3 has 15 residues. The germline V gene has CDR1 SGHNT and CDR2 YYREEE (reference sequence). In DNA, the CDR3 is TGTGCCAGCAGCCCGGGACAGGGCCCGTTTTATGGCTACACCTTC. Its translation is CASSPGQGPFYGYTF.

The V gene is TRBV11-3, the J gene TRBJ2-6; possible D gene TRBD2, 6 bases. Germline V CDR1 and CDR2: SGHNT, YENEEA. Trimming took 5 bases from V and 0 from J, leaving 17 bases between them. CDR3 size: 18 residues. The CDR3 sequence is CASSQARQRVSGANVLTF. The CDR3 nucleotides are TGTGCCAGCAGCCAGGCCCGACAGCGGGTCTCTGGGGCCAACGTCCTGACTTTC.

This chain links TRBV7-3 with TRBJ1-2; weak D call: TRBD1 (5 bases). V shed 6 bases and J shed 0 bases, with 14 bases lying between them. CDR3 length: 15 residues. Per the germline V gene, CDR1 is SGHTA and CDR2 is FQGTGA. CDR3 loop: CASRPQGGANYGYTF. In nucleotides, the CDR3 is TGTGCCAGCAGACCCCAGGGAGGGGCTAACTATGGCTACACCTTC.

A few counts support this clone. The V gene is TRBV6-1, the J gene TRBJ1-5; TRBD1 aligns across 8 bases. CDR1 and CDR2 from the germline V gene are MNHNS and SASEGT. The CDR3 loop spans 16 amino acids. V was pared by 2 bases and J by 6 bases, with 9 bases of the junction left unmatched. CDR3 loop: CASSEWGRGRTQPQHF. Written as DNA, the CDR3 is TGTGCCAGCAGTGAATGGGGCAGGGGGCGCACTCAGCCCCAGCATTTT.

The rearrangement joins TRBV19 to TRBJ2-7; 8 bases fit TRBD1. The CDR3 consists of 14 residues. Germline CDR1 reads LNHDA; CDR2 reads SQIVND (reference sequence). The trim removed 4 bases at V and 3 bases at J, leaving 5 bases unmatched. Written as DNA, the CDR3 is TGTGCCAGTAGTAGTCGGACAGGGTTCTACGAGCAGTACTTC. It yields the protein CASSSRTGFYEQYF.

The V and J genes are TRBV2 and TRBJ1-3; 9 nucleotides line up with TRBD1. The CDR3 has 15 amino acids. With 8 bases clipped from V and 8 bases from J, the junction kept 13 bases outside the gene matches. Germline CDR1 and CDR2: SNHLY and FYNNEI. CDR3 DNA sequence: TGTGCCAGCGAAAAAGGACAGGGGTGGCGGGACACCATATATTTT. The encoded protein is CASEKGQGWRDTIYF.

CDR3 sequence reads: CASSPRGRNEQFF. CDR3 in DNA: TGCGCCAGCAGCCCTCGGGGGCGAAATGAGCAGTTCTTC. The chain joins TRBV4-3 to TRBJ2-1; D may correspond to TRBD1 or TRBD2 (6 bases each). V lost 4 bases and J 7 bases, leaving 11 bases between the germline ends. The CDR3 consists of 13 residues. CDR1 is LGHNA, CDR2 YSLEER, per germline.

J is TRBJ1-2 and V is TRBV11-1; 9 nucleotides agree with TRBD1. Trimming at V came to 0 bases and at J to 5 bases, leaving 13 bases not matched to a gene. Germline-derived CDR1 and CDR2 are SGHAT and FQDESV (reference sequence). The CDR3 loop spans 18 amino acids. Written as DNA, the CDR3 is TGTGCCAGCAGCTTAGCCGGATTCGGAGGACAGGGGCTATATGGCTACACCTTC. This encodes CASSLAGFGGQGLYGYTF.

This clone appeared a single time. The J gene is TRBJ2-5, the V gene TRBV7-2, with 13 bases identical to TRBD2. The CDR3 is 19 residues long. J lost 4 bases, V lost 3 bases, and 14 bases had no gene match. Germline CDR1 SGHTA, CDR2 FQGNSA. The CDR3 region is CASSFLAGTSGGARETQYF. CDR3 bases: TGTGCCAGCAGCTTCCTAGCTGGTACTAGCGGGGGGGCTCGAGAGACCCAGTACTTC.